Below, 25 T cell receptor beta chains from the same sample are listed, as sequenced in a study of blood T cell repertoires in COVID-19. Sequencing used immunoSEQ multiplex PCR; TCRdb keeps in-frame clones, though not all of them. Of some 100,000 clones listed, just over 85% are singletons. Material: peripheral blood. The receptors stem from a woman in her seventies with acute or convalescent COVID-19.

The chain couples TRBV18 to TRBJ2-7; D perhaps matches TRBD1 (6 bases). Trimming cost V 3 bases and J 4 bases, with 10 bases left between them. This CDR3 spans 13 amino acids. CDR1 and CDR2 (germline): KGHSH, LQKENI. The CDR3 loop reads CASSPGQLYEQYF. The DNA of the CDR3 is TGTGCCAGCTCACCGGGACAACTATACGAGCAGTACTTC.

CDR3 nucleotide sequence: TGTGCCAGCAGTGAATGGGGCCGGGACAGCCCCTACGAGCAGTACTTC. This translates into CASSEWGRDSPYEQYF. The chain couples TRBV25-1 to TRBJ2-7; 7 bases are a match to TRBD1. The V and J ends lost 1 base and 2 bases, in that order; junction bases with no gene match: 8. CDR3 length equals 16 residues. CDR1 MGHDK and CDR2 SYGVNS come from the germline V gene.

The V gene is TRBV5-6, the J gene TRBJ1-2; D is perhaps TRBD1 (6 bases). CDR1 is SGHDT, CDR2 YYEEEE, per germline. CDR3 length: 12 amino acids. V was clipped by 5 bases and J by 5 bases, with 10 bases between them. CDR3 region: CASRTTGYGYTF. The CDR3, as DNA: TGTGCCAGCAGAACTACAGGGTATGGCTACACCTTC.

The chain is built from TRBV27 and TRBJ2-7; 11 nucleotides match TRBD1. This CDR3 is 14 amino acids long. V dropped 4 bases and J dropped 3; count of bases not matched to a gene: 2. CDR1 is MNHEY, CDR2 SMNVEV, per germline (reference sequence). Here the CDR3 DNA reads TGTGCCAGCAGTTGGACAGGGGGCAACTACGAGCAGTACTTC. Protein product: CASSWTGGNYEQYF.

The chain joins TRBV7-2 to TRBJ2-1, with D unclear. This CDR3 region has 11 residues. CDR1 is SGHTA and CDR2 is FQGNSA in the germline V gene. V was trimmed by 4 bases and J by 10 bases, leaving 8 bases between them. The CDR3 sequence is CASSSGWEQFF. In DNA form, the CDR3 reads TGTGCCAGCAGCTCCGGGTGGGAGCAGTTCTTC.

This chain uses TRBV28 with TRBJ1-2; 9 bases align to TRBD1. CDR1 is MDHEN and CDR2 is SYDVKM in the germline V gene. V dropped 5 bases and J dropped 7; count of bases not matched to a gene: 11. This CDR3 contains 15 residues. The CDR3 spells CASSRPGQGWGGYTF. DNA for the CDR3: TGTGCCAGCAGTAGACCGGGACAGGGTTGGGGTGGCTACACCTTC.

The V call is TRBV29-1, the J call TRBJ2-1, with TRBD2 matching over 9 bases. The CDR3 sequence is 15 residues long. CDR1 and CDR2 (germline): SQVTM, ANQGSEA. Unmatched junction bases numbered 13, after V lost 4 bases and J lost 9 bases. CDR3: CSVAPRASGTLEQFF. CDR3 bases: TGCAGCGTTGCCCCCCGGGCTAGCGGGACCCTTGAGCAGTTCTTC.

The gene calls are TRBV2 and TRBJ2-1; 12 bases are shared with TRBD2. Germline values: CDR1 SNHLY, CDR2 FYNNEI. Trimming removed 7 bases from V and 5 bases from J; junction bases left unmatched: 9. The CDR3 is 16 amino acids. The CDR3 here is CASTNTLAGGHNEQFF. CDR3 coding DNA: TGTGCCAGCACTAACACTCTAGCGGGGGGGCACAATGAGCAGTTCTTC. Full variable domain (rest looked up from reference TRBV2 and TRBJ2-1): EPEVTQTPSHQVTQMGQEVILRCVPISNHLYFYWYRQILGQKVEFLVSFYNNEISEKSEIFDDQFSVERPDGSNFTLKIRSTKLEDSAMYFCASTNTLAGGHNEQFFGPGTRLTVL.

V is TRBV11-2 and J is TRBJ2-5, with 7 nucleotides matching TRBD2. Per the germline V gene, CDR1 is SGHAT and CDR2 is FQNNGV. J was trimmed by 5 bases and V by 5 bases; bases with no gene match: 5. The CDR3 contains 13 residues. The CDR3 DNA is TGTGCCAGCAGCCAAGGACTAGGGGAGACCCAGTACTTC. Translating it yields CASSQGLGETQYF.

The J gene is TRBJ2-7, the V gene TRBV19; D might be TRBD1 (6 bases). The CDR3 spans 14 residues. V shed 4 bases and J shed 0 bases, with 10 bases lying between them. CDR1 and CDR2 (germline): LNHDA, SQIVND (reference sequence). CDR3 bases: TGTGCCAGTAGTAGGGGACAAGACTCCTACGAGCAGTACTTC. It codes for CASSRGQDSYEQYF.

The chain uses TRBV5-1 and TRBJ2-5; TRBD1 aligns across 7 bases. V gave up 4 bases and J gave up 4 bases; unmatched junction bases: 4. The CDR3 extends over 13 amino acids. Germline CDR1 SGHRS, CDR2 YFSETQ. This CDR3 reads CASSPRDRETQYF. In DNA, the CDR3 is TGCGCCAGCAGCCCCCGGGACAGAGAGACCCAGTACTTC. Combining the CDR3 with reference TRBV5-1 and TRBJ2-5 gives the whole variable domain KAGVTQTPRYLIKTRGQQVTLSCSPISGHRSVSWYQQTPGQGLQFLFEYFSETQRNKGNFPGRFSGRQFSNSRSEMNVSTLELGDSALYLCASSPRDRETQYFGPGTRLLVL.

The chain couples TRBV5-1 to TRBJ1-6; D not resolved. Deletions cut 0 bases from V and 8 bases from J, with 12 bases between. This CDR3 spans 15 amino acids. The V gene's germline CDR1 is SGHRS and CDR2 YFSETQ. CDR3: CASSLESAKHSPLHF. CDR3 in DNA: TGCGCCAGCAGCTTGGAGTCAGCGAAGCATTCACCCCTCCACTTT.

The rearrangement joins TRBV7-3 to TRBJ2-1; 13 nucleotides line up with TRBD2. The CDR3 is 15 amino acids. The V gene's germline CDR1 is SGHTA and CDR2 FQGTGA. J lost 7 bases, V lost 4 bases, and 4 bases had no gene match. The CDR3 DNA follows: TGTGCCAGCAGCTCGCGGACTAGCGGGAGTAATGAGCAGTTCTTC. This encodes CASSSRTSGSNEQFF.

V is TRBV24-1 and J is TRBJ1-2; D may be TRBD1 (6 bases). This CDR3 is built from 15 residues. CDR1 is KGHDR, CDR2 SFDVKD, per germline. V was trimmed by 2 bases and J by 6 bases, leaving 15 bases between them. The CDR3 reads CATSDSGGGRDGYTF. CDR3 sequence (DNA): TGTGCCACCAGTGATTCGGGAGGGGGGCGAGATGGCTACACCTTC.

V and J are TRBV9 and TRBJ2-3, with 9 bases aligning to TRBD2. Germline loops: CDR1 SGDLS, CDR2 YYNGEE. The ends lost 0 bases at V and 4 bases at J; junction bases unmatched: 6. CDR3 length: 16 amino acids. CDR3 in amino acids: CASSVGSGSVSDTQYF. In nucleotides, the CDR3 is TGTGCCAGCAGCGTAGGTAGCGGGAGCGTCTCAGATACGCAGTATTTT.

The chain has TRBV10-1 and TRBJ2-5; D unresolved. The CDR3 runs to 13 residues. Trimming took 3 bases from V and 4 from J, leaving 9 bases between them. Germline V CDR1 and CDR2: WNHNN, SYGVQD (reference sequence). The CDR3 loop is CASSDPSSETQYF. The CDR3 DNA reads TGCGCCAGCAGTGACCCGTCCTCAGAGACCCAGTACTTC.

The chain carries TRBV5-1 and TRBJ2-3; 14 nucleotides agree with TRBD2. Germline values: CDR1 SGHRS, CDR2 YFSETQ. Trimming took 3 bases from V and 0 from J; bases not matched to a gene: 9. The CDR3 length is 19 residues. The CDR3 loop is CASSWGLAGAKPSTDTQYF. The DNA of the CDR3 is TGCGCCAGCAGCTGGGGACTAGCGGGAGCGAAGCCTAGCACAGATACGCAGTATTTT.

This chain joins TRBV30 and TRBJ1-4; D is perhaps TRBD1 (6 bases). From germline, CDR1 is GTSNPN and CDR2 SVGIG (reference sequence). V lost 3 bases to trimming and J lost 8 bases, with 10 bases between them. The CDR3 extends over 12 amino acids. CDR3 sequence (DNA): TGTGCCTGGAGACAGGGATGGGAAAAACTGTTTTTT. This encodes CAWRQGWEKLFF.

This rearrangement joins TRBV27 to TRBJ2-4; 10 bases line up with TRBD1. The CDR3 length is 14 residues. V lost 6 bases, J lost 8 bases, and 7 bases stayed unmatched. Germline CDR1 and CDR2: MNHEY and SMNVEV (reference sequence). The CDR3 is CASRRQGANDIQYF. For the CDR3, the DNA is TGTGCCAGCAGAAGACAGGGGGCAAACGACATTCAGTACTTC.

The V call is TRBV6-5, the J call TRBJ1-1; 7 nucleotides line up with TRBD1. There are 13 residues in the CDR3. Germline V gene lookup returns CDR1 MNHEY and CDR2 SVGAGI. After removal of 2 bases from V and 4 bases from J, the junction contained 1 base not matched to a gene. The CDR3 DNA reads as TGTGCCAGCAGTTACGACAGGGCCACTGAAGCTTTCTTT. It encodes CASSYDRATEAFF.

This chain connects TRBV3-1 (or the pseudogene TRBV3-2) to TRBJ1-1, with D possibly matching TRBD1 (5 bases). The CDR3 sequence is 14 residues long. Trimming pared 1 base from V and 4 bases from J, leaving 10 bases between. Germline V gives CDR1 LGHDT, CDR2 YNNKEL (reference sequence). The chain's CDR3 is CASSQGSGGTEAFF. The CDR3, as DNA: TGTGCCAGCAGCCAAGGATCCGGGGGCACTGAAGCTTTCTTT.

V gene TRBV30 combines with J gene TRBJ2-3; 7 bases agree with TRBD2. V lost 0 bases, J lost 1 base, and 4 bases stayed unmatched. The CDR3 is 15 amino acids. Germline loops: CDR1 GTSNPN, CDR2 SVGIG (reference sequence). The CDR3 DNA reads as TGTGCCTGGAGTGTGTATACTAGCGGCACAGATACGCAGTATTTT. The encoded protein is CAWSVYTSGTDTQYF.

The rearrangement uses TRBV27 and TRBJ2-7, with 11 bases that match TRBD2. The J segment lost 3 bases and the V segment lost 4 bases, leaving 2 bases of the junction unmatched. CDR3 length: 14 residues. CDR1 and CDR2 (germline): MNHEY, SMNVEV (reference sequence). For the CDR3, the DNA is TGTGCCAGCAGTTCGGGGACTAGCGGCTACGAGCAGTACTTC. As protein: CASSSGTSGYEQYF.

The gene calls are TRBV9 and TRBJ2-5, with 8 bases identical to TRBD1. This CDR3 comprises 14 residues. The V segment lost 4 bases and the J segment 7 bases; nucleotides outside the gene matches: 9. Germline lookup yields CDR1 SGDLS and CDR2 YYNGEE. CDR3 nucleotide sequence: TGTGCCAGCAGCCCTCAGGGGGCGAGTGGGACCCAGTACTTC. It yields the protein CASSPQGASGTQYF.

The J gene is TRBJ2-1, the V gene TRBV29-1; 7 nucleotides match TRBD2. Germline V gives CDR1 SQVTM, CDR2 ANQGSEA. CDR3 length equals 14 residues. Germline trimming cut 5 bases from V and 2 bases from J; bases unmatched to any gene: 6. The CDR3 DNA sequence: TGCAGCGTTCACGCTAGCGGAACCTACAATGAGCAGTTCTTC. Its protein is CSVHASGTYNEQFF.